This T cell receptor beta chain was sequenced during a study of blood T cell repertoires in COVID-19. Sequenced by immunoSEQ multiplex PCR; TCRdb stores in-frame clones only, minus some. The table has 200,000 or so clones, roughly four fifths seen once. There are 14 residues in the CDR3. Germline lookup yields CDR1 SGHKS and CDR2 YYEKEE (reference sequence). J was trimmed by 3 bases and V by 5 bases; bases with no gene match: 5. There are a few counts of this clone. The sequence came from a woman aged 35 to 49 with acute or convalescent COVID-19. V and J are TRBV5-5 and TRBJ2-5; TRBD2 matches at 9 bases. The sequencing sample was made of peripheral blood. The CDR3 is CASRVAGAEETQYF. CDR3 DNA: TGTGCCAGCAGGGTAGCGGGGGCGGAAGAGACCCAGTACTTC.